This entry lists 10 T cell receptor beta chains sequenced from one sample in a study of cytomegalovirus exposure and HLA in healthy donors. PCR was performed using 60 Vbeta and 13 Jbeta primers. The data were produced by immunoSEQ multiplex PCR, yet TCRdb's version contains in-frame clones alone and is incomplete. The sample data list roughly 73,000 clones. Sequencing used PBMCs. These receptors came from a female donor in good health and CMV-seropositive.

This chain joins TRBV5-4 and TRBJ1-2; TRBD1 agrees at 9 bases. With V trimmed by 5 bases and J by 8 bases, 13 bases remained unmatched. The CDR3 runs 15 residues. From germline, CDR1 is SGHNT and CDR2 YYREEE (reference sequence). CDR3 coding DNA: TGTGCCAGCAGTTTCCGGACAGGGGCATCGAGGGGCTACACCTTC. Residues: CASSFRTGASRGYTF.

The chain has TRBV4-1 and TRBJ1-5; TRBD1 agrees at 11 bases. The CDR3 consists of 19 residues. V lost 0 bases and J lost 3; bases outside the gene matches: 10. Germline V gene data show CDR1 as MGHRA and CDR2 as YSYEKL. CDR3 nucleotides: TGCGCCAGCAGCCAAGATACCGGCGGGACAGGGGGGCTCAATCAGCCCCAGCATTTT. It yields the protein CASSQDTGGTGGLNQPQHF.

The chain has TRBV7-9 and TRBJ1-6; TRBD1 matches 7 bases. The trim removed 1 base at V and 2 bases at J, leaving 8 bases unmatched. The germline gives CDR1 SEHNR, CDR2 FQNEAQ (reference sequence). The CDR3 covers 18 residues. CDR3 DNA: TGTGCCAGCAGCTTAGTCCCAGGGGACAGTCCCTATAATTCACCCCTCCACTTT. Its translation: CASSLVPGDSPYNSPLHF. The variable domain in full, with the rest retrieved from reference TRBV7-9 and TRBJ1-6, is DTGVSQNPRHKITKRGQNVTFRCDPISEHNRLYWYRQTLGQGPEFLTYFQNEAQLEKSRLLSDRFSAERPKGSFSTLEIQRTEQGDSAMYLCASSLVPGDSPYNSPLHFGNGTRLTVT.

The chain has TRBV5-1 and TRBJ2-5; 10 nucleotides align to TRBD1. This CDR3 has 15 residues. V lost 8 bases, J lost 4 bases, and 11 bases stayed unmatched. Germline V gene sequence: CDR1 SGHRS, CDR2 YFSETQ. The CDR3, as DNA: TGCGCCAGTCAACCTCCGGGACAGGGGTTAGAGACCCAGTACTTC. It is translated as CASQPPGQGLETQYF.

This chain joins TRBV5-1 and TRBJ1-1, with D possibly being TRBD1 (6 bases). Germline V lookup: CDR1 SGHRS, CDR2 YFSETQ. The CDR3 is 14 amino acids. V was clipped by 0 bases and J by 7 bases, with 13 bases between them. In DNA, the CDR3 is TGCGCCAGCAGCTTGGAGTCAACAGGGTTTGAAGCTTTCTTT. Translation gives CASSLESTGFEAFF.

Notes on this clone: Other DNA sequences in the same sample also yield this CDR3. The V and J genes are TRBV9 and TRBJ2-5, with 9 bases matching TRBD1. The germline gives CDR1 SGDLS, CDR2 YYNGEE. J gave up 5 bases and V 0 bases, and 5 bases lay outside the gene matches. The CDR3 consists of 15 residues. The CDR3, as DNA: TGTGCCAGCAGCGTAGACGGACAGGGGAGGGAGACCCAGTACTTC. Translating it yields CASSVDGQGRETQYF.

The rearrangement uses TRBV28 and TRBJ2-1; 7 bases are shared with TRBD1. The CDR3 loop spans 15 amino acids. Germline-derived CDR1 and CDR2 are MDHEN and SYDVKM. The J segment lost 5 bases and the V segment lost 7 bases, leaving 11 bases of the junction unmatched. CDR3 protein: CASNTQGRFNNEQFF. In DNA, the CDR3 is TGTGCCAGCAACACACAGGGGCGATTCAACAATGAGCAGTTCTTC.

V is TRBV28 and J is TRBJ2-3, with 9 bases aligning to TRBD1. V lost 7 bases, J lost 4 bases, and 9 bases stayed unmatched. This CDR3 is built from 15 residues. Germline assignment: CDR1 MDHEN and CDR2 SYDVKM. The CDR3 region has the DNA TGTGCCAGCACACAACAGGGGGCTGGGGCAGATACGCAGTATTTT. This translates into CASTQQGAGADTQYF.

This rearrangement joins TRBV13 to TRBJ2-7; 9 bases line up with TRBD2. Germline V gives CDR1 PRHDT, CDR2 FYEKMQ (reference sequence). Trimming cost V 5 bases and J 5 bases; bases outside gene matches: 10. This CDR3 has 15 residues. CDR3 nucleotides: TGTGCCAGCAGCCGCGGGACTAGCTCCTTCCACGAGCAGTACTTC. Amino acid sequence: CASSRGTSSFHEQYF.

This chain connects TRBV9 to TRBJ2-7, with 9 bases lining up with TRBD1. CDR3 length equals 13 residues. The ends lost 4 bases at V and 6 bases at J; junction bases unmatched: 5. Germline-derived CDR1 and CDR2 are SGDLS and YYNGEE. CDR3 in DNA: TGTGCCAGCAGCACGGGACAGGGAGGCGAGCAGTACTTC. Its translation: CASSTGQGGEQYF.